This T cell receptor (beta chain) was profiled in a study of CD8 T cells in ankylosing spondylitis. Study findings and constraints: Certain motif variants had earlier been reported in reactive arthritis synovial fluid and blood. Matched ankylosing spondylitis synovial fluid reportedly showed significant enrichment of disease-linked clones. Clones that were linked to disease were CD8+ and were relatively rare in peripheral blood.

V gave up 7 bases and J gave up 0 bases; unmatched junction bases: 5. Germline assignment: CDR1 SQVTM and CDR2 ANQGSEA. The CDR3 extends over 13 amino acids. Ten or more counts support this clonotype. Its specificity is unknown. Quantitative molecular-barcoded 5'-RACE generated the TCR beta libraries. TCRdb reprocessed the 5' RACE reads with MiXCR, giving one entry per CDR3 protein. Of some 150,000 distinct CDR3 sequences in the sample, 9.5% to 12% were seen once. The receptor was derived from a female donor with ankylosing spondylitis or in good health (not recorded which). This chain links TRBV29-1 with TRBJ1-2; 7 bases map to TRBD1. Specimen: blood, either unsorted or a sorted T cell fraction (not recorded which). Here the CDR3 reads CSARTGTNYGYTF. DNA of the CDR3: TGCAGCGCCCGGACAGGCACTAACTATGGCTACACCTTC.